One sample yielded the 21 T cell receptor beta chains listed below, sequenced in a study of identical twins. MiXCR was run by TCRdb on the 5' RACE reads, yielding one entry per CDR3 protein. The sample carries 500,000 to 650,000 distinct CDR3 sequences, about 7.6% recorded once. These data were likewise used in another study, on yellow fever vaccine responses in identical twins.

The sequencing input was PBMCs. All receptors derive from a woman aged 18-29 years in good health.

This clonotype was counted many times. The chain combines TRBV6-5 with TRBJ2-3; tentative D call: TRBD1 (5 bases). This CDR3 has 16 amino acids. Germline assignment: CDR1 MNHEY and CDR2 SVGAGI. Trimming took 0 bases from V and 6 from J, leaving 16 bases between them. The CDR3 nucleotides read TGTGCCAGCAGTTACTCGTACGGCCCAGGGCTGGATACGCAGTATTTT. This sequence encodes CASSYSYGPGLDTQYF.

The rearrangement links TRBV5-1 to TRBJ2-2, with D tentatively TRBD2 (5 bases). Per germline, CDR1 SGHRS and CDR2 YFSETQ. V was pared by 7 bases and J by 5 bases, with 15 bases between. The CDR3 consists of 14 residues. In DNA, the CDR3 is TGCGCCAGCCGGACTGCGGTAGAGACCGGGGAGCTGTTTTTT. Its translation is CASRTAVETGELFF.

This clonotype is a singleton in its sample. The rearrangement uses TRBV2 and TRBJ1-1; possible D gene TRBD1, 5 bases. Germline V gene lookup returns CDR1 SNHLY and CDR2 FYNNEI. This CDR3 is built from 13 residues. V was pared by 4 bases and J by 11 bases, with 17 bases between. The CDR3 DNA reads as TGTGCCAGCAGTGGGGAGGCCAGGGTCTTTGCTTTCTTT. Protein: CASSGEARVFAFF.

At least ten counts were recorded for this clonotype. This chain joins TRBV6-5 and TRBJ1-1; no reliable D call. The CDR3 runs 13 residues. Per germline, CDR1 MNHEY and CDR2 SVGAGI. Trimming took off 2 bases at V and 4 bases at J, with 8 bases between the two ends. CDR3 in amino acids: CASSYKMGTEAFF. The CDR3 bases are TGTGCCAGCAGTTACAAGATGGGCACTGAAGCTTTCTTT.

In this sample, this clonotype turned up a few times. The V gene is TRBV9, the J gene TRBJ2-7; D gene uncertain. CDR1 is SGDLS and CDR2 is YYNGEE in the germline V gene. The CDR3 is 13 amino acids. V gave up 3 bases and J gave up 11 bases, with 18 bases separating them. The CDR3 spells CASSALPDGRKYF. CDR3 DNA sequence: TGTGCCAGCAGCGCGCTCCCGGATGGGCGTAAGTACTTC.

The chain combines TRBV12-3 or TRBV12-4 with TRBJ2-5; D perhaps matches TRBD2 (5 bases). V gave up 3 bases and J gave up 5 bases, with 19 bases separating them. This CDR3 has 16 residues. CDR3 DNA: TGTGCCAGCAGTTTCGGGGTCTTAGGGCTGGGGGAGACCCAGTACTTC. This gives the protein CASSFGVLGLGETQYF.

This clonotype has more than one count but fewer than ten. V usage is TRBV5-1 and J usage is TRBJ2-3; D is unresolved. Trimming removed 1 base from V and 5 bases from J, with 11 bases in between. The CDR3 is 14 residues long. In germline, CDR1 is SGHRS, CDR2 YFSETQ. CDR3 sequence: CASSLRVALDTQYF. DNA of the CDR3: TGCGCCAGCAGCTTGCGGGTGGCTTTAGATACGCAGTATTTT.

This rearrangement joins TRBV3-1 to TRBJ2-1; D call uncertain. Germline CDR1 and CDR2: LGHDT and YNNKEL (reference sequence). With 1 base removed from V and 9 bases from J, the gap between germline ends came to 4 bases. The CDR3 sequence is 11 residues long. The CDR3 region is CASSQATEQFF. Here the CDR3 DNA reads TGTGCCAGCAGCCAAGCCACTGAGCAGTTCTTC.

This clonotype was picked up a small number of times. The rearrangement joins TRBV28 to TRBJ2-1; no clear D. The germline gives CDR1 MDHEN, CDR2 SYDVKM. This CDR3 contains 14 residues. The V and J ends lost 8 bases and 0 bases respectively, with 11 bases between them. The CDR3 protein is CASLRVSSYNEQFF. CDR3 bases: TGTGCCAGCCTTCGGGTGAGCTCCTACAATGAGCAGTTCTTC.

In its sample, this clonotype was seen a few times. The chain links TRBV12-3 or TRBV12-4 to TRBJ1-5; D gene unclear. V dropped 7 bases and J dropped 5 bases, with 12 bases sitting between them. The CDR3 is made up of 13 amino acids. CDR3 sequence (DNA): TGTGCCAGCACCTCGGACCTCTATCAGCCCCAGCATTTT. This sequence encodes CASTSDLYQPQHF.

This chain links TRBV5-1 with TRBJ2-1; 9 nucleotides match TRBD1. The V segment lost 4 bases and the J segment 6 bases; nucleotides outside the gene matches: 2. CDR1 and CDR2 from the germline V gene are SGHRS and YFSETQ. This CDR3 has 13 residues. Here the CDR3 DNA reads TGCGCCAGCAGCGTGGACAGGGGCAATGAGCAGTTCTTC. It specifies CASSVDRGNEQFF.

This clonotype was counted ten times or more. The chain has TRBV7-9 and TRBJ2-7, with a tentative D call TRBD2 (5 bases). The CDR3 runs to 14 residues. Germline V gene sequence: CDR1 SEHNR, CDR2 FQNEAQ (reference sequence). Trimming removed 5 bases at V and 7 bases at J, with 18 bases between. The CDR3 DNA sequence: TGTGCCAGCAGCCCCATCGTCGGGGTTGGGGAGCAGTACGTC. This codes for CASSPIVGVGEQYV.

This clonotype came up many times. The chain carries TRBV2 and TRBJ2-3, with a weak D call TRBD2 (6 bases). In germline, CDR1 is SNHLY, CDR2 FYNNEI. Trimming removed 6 bases from V and 2 bases from J, with 15 bases in between. The CDR3 consists of 15 residues. The chain's CDR3 is CASSPERAPTDTQYF. The CDR3 DNA reads TGTGCCAGCAGCCCAGAGCGGGCCCCCACAGATACGCAGTATTTT.

This clonotype was counted at least ten times. The chain uses TRBV11-2 and TRBJ2-1; TRBD2 matches at 8 bases. V shed 3 bases, J shed 0 bases, and the junction held 4 bases outside the gene matches. This CDR3 has 16 amino acids. CDR1 is SGHAT and CDR2 is FQNNGV in the germline V gene. The CDR3 spells CASSFIAGSSYNEQFF. The CDR3, as DNA: TGTGCCAGCAGCTTCATAGCGGGGAGCTCCTACAATGAGCAGTTCTTC.

The rearrangement joins TRBV6-1 to TRBJ2-1; a weak D match, TRBD2 (5 bases). The CDR3 length is 13 residues. Germline CDR1 MNHNS, CDR2 SASEGT. Trimming took 7 bases from V and 3 from J, leaving 10 bases between them. The CDR3 protein is CASTARVYNEQFF. The CDR3 DNA is TGTGCCAGCACCGCGAGGGTCTACAATGAGCAGTTCTTC.

This chain links TRBV5-1 with TRBJ1-1; D is unclear. Trimming took off 5 bases at V and 4 bases at J, with 12 bases between the two ends. The CDR3 has 13 amino acids. Germline CDR1 is SGHRS and CDR2 is YFSETQ. The CDR3 DNA reads TGCGCCAGCAGTTTGTGGAGGGCCACTGAAGCTTTCTTT. This codes for CASSLWRATEAFF.

This clonotype has ten or more counts. The chain combines TRBV5-1 with TRBJ2-1; D could derive from TRBD1 or TRBD2 (5 bases each). This CDR3 spans 14 amino acids. V was clipped by 0 bases and J by 6 bases, with 10 bases between them. Germline CDR1 SGHRS, CDR2 YFSETQ. The CDR3 reads CASSLVGDGNEQFF. The CDR3 region has the DNA TGCGCCAGCAGCTTGGTGGGGGACGGCAATGAGCAGTTCTTC. Full variable domain (missing parts from reference TRBV5-1 and TRBJ2-1): KAGVTQTPRYLIKTRGQQVTLSCSPISGHRSVSWYQQTPGQGLQFLFEYFSETQRNKGNFPGRFSGRQFSNSRSEMNVSTLELGDSALYLCASSLVGDGNEQFFGPGTRLTVL.

This chain joins TRBV6-5 and TRBJ2-2; D is perhaps TRBD1 (5 bases). The germline V gene has CDR1 MNHEY and CDR2 SVGAGI. The CDR3 consists of 16 residues. V was pared by 4 bases and J by 0 bases, with 12 bases between. This CDR3 reads CASSSLGHTNTGELFF. The CDR3 nucleotides read TGTGCCAGCAGTTCTCTCGGACACACGAACACCGGGGAGCTGTTTTTT.

The V and J genes are TRBV9 and TRBJ2-3; maybe TRBD2 (5 bases). Trimming cost V 0 bases and J 2 bases, with 7 bases left between them. This CDR3 contains 14 residues. Germline loops: CDR1 SGDLS, CDR2 YYNGEE. The CDR3 bases are TGTGCCAGCAGCGTAGTGAGGGACACAGATACGCAGTATTTT. This encodes CASSVVRDTDTQYF.

V usage is TRBV7-9 and J usage is TRBJ2-2; TRBD1 matches at 7 bases. The CDR3 length is 15 residues. Trimming cost V 0 bases and J 3 bases; bases outside gene matches: 1. The germline CDR1 and CDR2 sequences are SEHNR and FQNEAQ (reference sequence). CDR3 in DNA: TGTGCCAGCAGCTTAGCGGGACAGTACACCGGGGAGCTGTTTTTT. Protein product: CASSLAGQYTGELFF.

This clonotype occurred many times. The chain links TRBV20-1 to TRBJ2-7; 11 bases line up with TRBD1. CDR1 is DFQATT and CDR2 is SNEGSKA in the germline V gene (reference sequence). Trimming took 3 bases from V and 4 from J; bases not matched to a gene: 11. CDR3 size: 16 residues. CDR3 sequence: CSASGAGQGVPYEQYV. The CDR3 coding sequence is TGCAGTGCTAGCGGTGCGGGACAGGGGGTTCCGTACGAGCAGTACGTC.